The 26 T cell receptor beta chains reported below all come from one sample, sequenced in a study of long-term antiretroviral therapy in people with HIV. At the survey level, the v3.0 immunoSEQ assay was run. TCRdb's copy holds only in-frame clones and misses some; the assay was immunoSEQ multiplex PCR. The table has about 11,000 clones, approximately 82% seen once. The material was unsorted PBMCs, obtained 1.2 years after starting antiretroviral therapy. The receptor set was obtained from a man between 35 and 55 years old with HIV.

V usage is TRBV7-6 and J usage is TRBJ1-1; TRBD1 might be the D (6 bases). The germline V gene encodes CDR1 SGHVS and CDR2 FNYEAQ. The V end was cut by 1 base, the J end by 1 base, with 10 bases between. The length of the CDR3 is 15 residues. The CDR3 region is CASSLGAGANTEAFF. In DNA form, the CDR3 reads TGTGCCAGCAGCTTAGGGGCAGGGGCGAACACTGAAGCTTTCTTT.

The CDR3 is CASSLLAGNTEAFF. CDR3 nucleotides: TGTGCCAGCAGTTTACTAGCAGGGAACACTGAAGCTTTCTTT. The chain has TRBV27 and TRBJ1-1; D unresolved. The CDR3 totals 14 residues. CDR1 and CDR2 (germline): MNHEY, SMNVEV (reference sequence). Trimming removed 2 bases at V and 1 base at J, with 8 bases between.

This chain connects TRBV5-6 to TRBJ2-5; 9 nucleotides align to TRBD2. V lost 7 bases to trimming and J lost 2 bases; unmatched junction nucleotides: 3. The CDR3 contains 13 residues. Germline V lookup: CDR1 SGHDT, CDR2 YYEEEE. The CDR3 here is CASLAGGQETQYF. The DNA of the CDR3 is TGTGCCAGCTTGGCGGGGGGGCAAGAGACCCAGTACTTC.

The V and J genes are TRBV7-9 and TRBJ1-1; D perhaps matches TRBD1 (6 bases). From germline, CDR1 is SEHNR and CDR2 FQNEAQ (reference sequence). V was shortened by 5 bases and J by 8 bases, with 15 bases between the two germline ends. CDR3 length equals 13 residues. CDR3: CASSAHGQFEAFF. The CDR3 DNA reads TGTGCCAGCAGCGCTCACGGACAGTTCGAAGCTTTCTTT.

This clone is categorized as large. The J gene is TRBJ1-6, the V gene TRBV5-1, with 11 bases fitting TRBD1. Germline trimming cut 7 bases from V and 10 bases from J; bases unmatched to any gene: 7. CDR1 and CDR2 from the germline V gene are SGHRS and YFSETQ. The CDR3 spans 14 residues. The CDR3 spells CASWGGQGASPLHF. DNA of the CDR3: TGCGCCAGCTGGGGAGGACAGGGGGCGTCACCCCTCCACTTT.

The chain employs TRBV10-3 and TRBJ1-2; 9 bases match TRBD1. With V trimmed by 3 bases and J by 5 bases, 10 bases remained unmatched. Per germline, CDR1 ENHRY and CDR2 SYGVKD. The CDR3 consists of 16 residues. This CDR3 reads CAISDSRTGERYGYTF. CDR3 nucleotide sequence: TGTGCCATCAGTGACTCCCGGACAGGGGAACGGTATGGCTACACCTTC.

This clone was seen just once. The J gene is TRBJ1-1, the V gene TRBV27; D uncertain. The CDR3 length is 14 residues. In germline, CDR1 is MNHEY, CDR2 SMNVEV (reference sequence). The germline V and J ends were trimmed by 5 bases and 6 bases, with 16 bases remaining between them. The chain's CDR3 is CASSHSTFLAEAFF. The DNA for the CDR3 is TGTGCCAGCAGTCACTCGACATTCCTGGCTGAAGCTTTCTTT.

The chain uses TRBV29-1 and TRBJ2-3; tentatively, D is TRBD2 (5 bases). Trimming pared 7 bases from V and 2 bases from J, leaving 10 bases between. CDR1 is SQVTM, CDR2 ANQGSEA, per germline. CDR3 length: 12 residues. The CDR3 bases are TGCAGCGCTCGCGACTACACAGATACGCAGTATTTT. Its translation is CSARDYTDTQYF.

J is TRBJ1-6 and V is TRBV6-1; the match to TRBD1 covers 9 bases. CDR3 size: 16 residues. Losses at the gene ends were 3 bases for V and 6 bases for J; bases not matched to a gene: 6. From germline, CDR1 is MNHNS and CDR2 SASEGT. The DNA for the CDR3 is TGTGCCAGCAGTGAGCCCGGGACAGGGCTTAATTCACCCCTCCACTTT. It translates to CASSEPGTGLNSPLHF.

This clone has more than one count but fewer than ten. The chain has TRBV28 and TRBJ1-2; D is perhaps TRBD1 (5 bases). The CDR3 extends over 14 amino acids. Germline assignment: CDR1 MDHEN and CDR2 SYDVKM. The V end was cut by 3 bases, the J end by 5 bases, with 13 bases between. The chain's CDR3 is CASSFGGSGYGYTF. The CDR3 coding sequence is TGTGCCAGCAGTTTTGGGGGGTCCGGGTATGGCTACACCTTC.

In DNA, the CDR3 is TGTGCTAGTGGTTTGGTGGCGGGGGGGCCATTGAGTGAGCAGTTCTTC. Protein sequence: CASGLVAGGPLSEQFF. The chain joins TRBV12-5 to TRBJ2-1; 9 nucleotides match TRBD2. Trimming removed 0 bases from V and 9 bases from J; junction bases left unmatched: 9. The germline V gene encodes CDR1 LGHNT and CDR2 FRNRAP. The CDR3 extends over 16 amino acids.

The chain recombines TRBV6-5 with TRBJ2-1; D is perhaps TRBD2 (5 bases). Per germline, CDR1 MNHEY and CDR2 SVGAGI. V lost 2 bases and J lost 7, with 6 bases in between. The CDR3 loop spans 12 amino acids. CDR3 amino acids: CASSYSGNEQFF. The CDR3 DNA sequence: TGTGCCAGCAGTTACAGCGGAAATGAGCAGTTCTTC.

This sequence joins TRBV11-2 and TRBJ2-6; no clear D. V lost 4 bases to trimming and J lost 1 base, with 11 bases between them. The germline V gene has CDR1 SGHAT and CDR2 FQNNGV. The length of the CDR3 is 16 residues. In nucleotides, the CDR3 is TGTGCCAGCAGCTCCCGCAGTAGTTCTGGGGCCAACGTCCTGACTTTC. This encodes CASSSRSSSGANVLTF.

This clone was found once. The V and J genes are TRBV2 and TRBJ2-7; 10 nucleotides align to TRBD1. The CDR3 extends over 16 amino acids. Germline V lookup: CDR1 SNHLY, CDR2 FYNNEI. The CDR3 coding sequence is TGTGGAAGCCAGCAGACCTCCGGGACAGGGGCCTACGAGCAGTACTTC. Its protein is CGSQQTSGTGAYEQYF.

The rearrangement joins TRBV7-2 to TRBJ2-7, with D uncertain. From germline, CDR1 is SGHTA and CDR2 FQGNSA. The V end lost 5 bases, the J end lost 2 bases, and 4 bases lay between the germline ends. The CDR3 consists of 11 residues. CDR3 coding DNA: TGTGCCAGCAGCCCCCCCTACGAGCAGTACTTC. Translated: CASSPPYEQYF.

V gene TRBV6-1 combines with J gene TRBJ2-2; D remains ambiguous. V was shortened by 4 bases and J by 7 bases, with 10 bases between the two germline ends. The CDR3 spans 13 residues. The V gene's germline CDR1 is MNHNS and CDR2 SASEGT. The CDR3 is CASSGTLGGELFF. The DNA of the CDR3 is TGTGCCAGCAGTGGGACGCTGGGCGGGGAGCTGTTTTTT.

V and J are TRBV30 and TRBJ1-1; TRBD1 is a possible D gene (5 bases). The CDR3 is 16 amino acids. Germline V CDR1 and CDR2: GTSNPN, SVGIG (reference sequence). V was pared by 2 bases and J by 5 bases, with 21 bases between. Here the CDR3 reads CAWSPFRDREHTEAFF. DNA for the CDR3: TGTGCCTGGAGTCCCTTCCGGGACCGAGAACATACTGAAGCTTTCTTT.

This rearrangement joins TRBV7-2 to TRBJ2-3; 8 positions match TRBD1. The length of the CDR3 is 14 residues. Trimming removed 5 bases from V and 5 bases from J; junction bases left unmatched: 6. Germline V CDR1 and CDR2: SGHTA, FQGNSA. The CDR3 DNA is TGTGCCAGCAGCCAGGACAGGGCGGGAGATACGCAGTATTTT. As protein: CASSQDRAGDTQYF.

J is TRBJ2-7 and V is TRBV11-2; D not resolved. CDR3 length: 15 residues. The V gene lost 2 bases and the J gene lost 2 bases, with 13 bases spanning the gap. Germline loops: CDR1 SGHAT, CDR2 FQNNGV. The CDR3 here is CASSLKGFGTYEQYF. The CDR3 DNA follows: TGTGCCAGCAGCTTAAAAGGGTTCGGAACCTACGAGCAGTACTTC.

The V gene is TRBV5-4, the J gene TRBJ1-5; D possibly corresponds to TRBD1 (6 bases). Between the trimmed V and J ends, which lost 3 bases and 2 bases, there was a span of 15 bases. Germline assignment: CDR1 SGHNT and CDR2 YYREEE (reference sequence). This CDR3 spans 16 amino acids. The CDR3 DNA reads TGTGCCAGCAGCTCGGGGGGTCGACAGGGCAATCAGCCCCAGCATTTT. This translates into CASSSGGRQGNQPQHF.

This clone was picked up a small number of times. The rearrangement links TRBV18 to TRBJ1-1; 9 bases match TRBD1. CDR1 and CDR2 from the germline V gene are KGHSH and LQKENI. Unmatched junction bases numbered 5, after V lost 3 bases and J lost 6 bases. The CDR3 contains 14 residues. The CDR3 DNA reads TGTGCCAGCTCACCCTCAACAGGGGGCGCTGAAGCTTTCTTT. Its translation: CASSPSTGGAEAFF.

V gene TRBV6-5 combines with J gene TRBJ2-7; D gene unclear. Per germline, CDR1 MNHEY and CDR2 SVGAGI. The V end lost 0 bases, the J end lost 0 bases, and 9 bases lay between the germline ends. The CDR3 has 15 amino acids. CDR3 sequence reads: CASSYSSTGSYEQYF. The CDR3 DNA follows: TGTGCCAGCAGTTACTCTTCGACGGGCTCCTACGAGCAGTACTTC.

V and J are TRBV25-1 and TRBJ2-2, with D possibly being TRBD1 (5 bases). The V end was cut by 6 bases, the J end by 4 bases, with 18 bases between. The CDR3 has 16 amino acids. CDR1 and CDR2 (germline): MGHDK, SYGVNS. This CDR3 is CASRGESGRFTGELFF. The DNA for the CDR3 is TGTGCCAGCAGAGGGGAATCTGGACGGTTCACCGGGGAGCTGTTTTTT. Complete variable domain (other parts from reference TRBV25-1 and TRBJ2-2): EADIYQTPRYLVIGTGKKITLECSQTMGHDKMYWYQQDPGMELHLIHYSYGVNSTEKGDLSSESTVSRIRTEHFPLTLESARPSHTSQYLCASRGESGRFTGELFFGEGSRLTVL.

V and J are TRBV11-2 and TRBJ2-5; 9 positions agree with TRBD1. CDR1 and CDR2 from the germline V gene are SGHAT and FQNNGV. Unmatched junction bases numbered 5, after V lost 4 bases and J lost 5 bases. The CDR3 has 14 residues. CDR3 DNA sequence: TGTGCCAGCAGCTCGACAGGGGGAGGGGAGACCCAGTACTTC. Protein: CASSSTGGGETQYF.

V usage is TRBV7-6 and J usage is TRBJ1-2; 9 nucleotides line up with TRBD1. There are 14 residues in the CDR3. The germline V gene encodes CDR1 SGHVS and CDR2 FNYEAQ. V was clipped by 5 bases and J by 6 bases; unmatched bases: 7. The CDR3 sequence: CASSPPGQGNGYTF. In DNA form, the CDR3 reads TGTGCCAGCAGCCCCCCGGGACAGGGAAATGGCTACACCTTC.

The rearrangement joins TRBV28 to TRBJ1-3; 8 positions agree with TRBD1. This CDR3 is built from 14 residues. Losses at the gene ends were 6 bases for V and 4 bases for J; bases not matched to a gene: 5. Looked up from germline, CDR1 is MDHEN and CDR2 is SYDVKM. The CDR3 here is CASSTTGDGNTIYF. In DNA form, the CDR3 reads TGTGCCAGCAGCACGACAGGGGACGGAAACACCATATATTTT.